What follows is one TCR beta chain and its context. The antigen is not known. UMI-labeled 5' RACE TRB cDNA libraries were prepared from the cells. From its re-call of the 5' RACE reads, TCRdb lists each CDR3 protein once, without DNA. The sample holds 69,000 or so distinct CDR3 sequences. CDR1 is MNHEY, CDR2 SMNVEV, per germline (reference sequence). The CDR3 contains 16 residues. These data belong to a study of CXCR3-negative and CXCR3-positive naive CD8 T cells. Regarding the study as a whole: Naive CXCR3-positive and CXCR3-negative cells shared similar TRBV-TRBJ usage, unlike memory cells.

V usage is TRBV27 and J usage is TRBJ1-5; TCRdb picks TRBD1, but there is no DNA to check that call. What was sequenced was naive CXCR3- CD8+ T cells from blood. Sample subset: CD45RO-CCR7+CD27+CD95- naive CD8+ T cells lacking CXCR3 (TNR3-). The TCR originated in a human donor in good health. Some clones in this sample may be carry-over from other donors' samples. The CDR3 region is CASSSRTEYSNQPQHF.